Listed here are 17 T cell receptor beta chains from one sample, sequenced in a study. The sorted Tregs were CD4+CD25+CD127-/low cells. Using its own MiXCR run on the 5' RACE reads, TCRdb lists one record per CDR3 protein. The data show 35,000 to 50,000 distinct CDR3 sequences, with around 20% seen just once and over 3.5% held by the top ten. Sequenced: Tregs sorted from blood. These receptors were obtained from a female donor with breast cancer.

The V call is TRBV5-1, the J call TRBJ2-6; 9 bases fit TRBD1. In germline, CDR1 is SGHRS, CDR2 YFSETQ. The V segment lost 4 bases and the J segment 0 bases; nucleotides outside the gene matches: 11. CDR3 length: 19 amino acids. This chain's CDR3 is CASSTGTGTGISGANVLTF. CDR3 in DNA: TGCGCCAGCAGCACTGGAACCGGGACAGGGATCTCTGGGGCCAACGTCCTGACTTTC.

This clonotype has a count of ten or more. As DNA, the CDR3 is TGCGCCAGCAGCCGGAGCCGGGACAGCTACAATGAGCAGTTCTTC. This encodes CASSRSRDSYNEQFF. This sequence joins TRBV4-1 and TRBJ2-1; TRBD1 matches 7 bases. J was trimmed by 3 bases and V by 4 bases; bases with no gene match: 6. CDR3 length: 15 amino acids. CDR1 and CDR2 from the germline V gene are MGHRA and YSYEKL.

On this clonotype: Given a much more abundant clone one base away, this may be a read error. The CDR3 DNA reads as TGCAGTGCGGGGACTAGCGGGGGGCTAACGCGGTATTTT. Translating gives CSAGTSGGLTRYF. The chain employs TRBV20-1 and TRBJ2-3; 15 bases are shared with TRBD2. CDR1 is DFQATT, CDR2 SNEGSKA, per germline (reference sequence). This CDR3 is 13 amino acids long.

This clonotype appeared many times. The rearrangement joins TRBV5-1 to TRBJ2-7; 9 nucleotides line up with TRBD2. The ends lost 1 base at V and 4 bases at J; junction bases unmatched: 3. CDR1 SGHRS and CDR2 YFSETQ come from the germline V gene. This CDR3 spans 14 amino acids. The CDR3 DNA reads TGCGCCAGCAGCTTGAGTAGCGGGAGATACGAGCAGTACTTC. It yields the protein CASSLSSGRYEQYF.

This clonotype was counted many times. This sequence joins TRBV5-1 and TRBJ2-3; TRBD2 agrees at 11 bases. Trimming at V came to 5 bases and at J to 0 bases, leaving 2 bases not matched to a gene. The CDR3 loop spans 15 amino acids. Germline V CDR1 and CDR2: SGHRS, YFSETQ. The CDR3 reads CASRWTSGSTDTQYF. CDR3 coding DNA: TGCGCCAGCAGGTGGACTAGCGGGAGCACAGATACGCAGTATTTT. Full variable domain (missing parts from reference TRBV5-1 and TRBJ2-3): KAGVTQTPRYLIKTRGQQVTLSCSPISGHRSVSWYQQTPGQGLQFLFEYFSETQRNKGNFPGRFSGRQFSNSRSEMNVSTLELGDSALYLCASRWTSGSTDTQYFGPGTRLTVL.

This clonotype was detected a few times. CDR3 in amino acids: CASSYSVKLSSYEQYF. CDR3 in DNA: TGTGCCAGCAGTTACTCAGTGAAACTGAGCTCCTACGAGCAGTACTTC. V is TRBV6-5 and J is TRBJ2-7; D gene uncertain. The CDR3 totals 16 residues. Per the germline V gene, CDR1 is MNHEY and CDR2 is SVGAGI. V lost 0 bases, J lost 0 bases, and 12 bases lay in between.

The chain combines TRBV7-2 with TRBJ1-1, with a weak D call TRBD1 (5 bases). Germline V lookup: CDR1 SGHTA, CDR2 FQGNSA. The CDR3 covers 13 residues. Trimming took off 4 bases at V and 4 bases at J, with 10 bases between the two ends. CDR3 amino acids: CASSYTRVTEAFF. DNA of the CDR3: TGTGCCAGCAGCTACACCAGGGTCACTGAAGCTTTCTTT. Looking up the rest from reference TRBV7-2 and TRBJ1-1 gives the full variable domain: GAGVSQSPSNKVTEKGKDVELRCDPISGHTALYWYRQSLGQGLEFLIYFQGNSAPDKSGLPSDRFSAERTGGSVSTLTIQRTQQEDSAVYLCASSYTRVTEAFFGQGTRLTVV.

V and J are TRBV20-1 and TRBJ2-3, with 7 nucleotides matching TRBD2. Trimming cost V 4 bases and J 6 bases; bases outside gene matches: 7. The V gene's germline CDR1 is DFQATT and CDR2 SNEGSKA (reference sequence). The CDR3 loop spans 13 amino acids. The CDR3 nucleotides read TGCAGTGCTAAAGGAGCGGGATCTGATACGCAGTATTTT. It is translated as CSAKGAGSDTQYF.

There are a few counts of this clonotype. V usage is TRBV24-1 and J usage is TRBJ2-7; 10 bases agree with TRBD2. Losses at the gene ends were 3 bases for V and 2 bases for J; bases not matched to a gene: 12. Per germline, CDR1 KGHDR and CDR2 SFDVKD. The CDR3 sequence is 18 residues long. DNA for the CDR3: TGTGCCACCAGTGATGCCCAGTTGGGAGCGGGAGGGCCCTACGAGCAGTACTTC. It translates to CATSDAQLGAGGPYEQYF.

In the case of this clonotype: This may arise from a read error, as a much more abundant clone is one base away. This CDR3 fails to terminate in the conserved phenylalanine or tryptophan, so it likely reflects a read error. The V call is TRBV5-1, the J call TRBJ2-2, with 8 bases matching TRBD1. J was trimmed by 2 bases and V by 4 bases; bases with no gene match: 4. This CDR3 spans 15 amino acids. Looked up from germline, CDR1 is SGHRS and CDR2 is YFSETQ. CDR3 loop: CASSKGQVNTGELFY. In DNA, the CDR3 is TGCGCCAGCAGCAAGGGACAGGTTAACACCGGGGAGCTGTTTTAT.

This clonotype was detected many times. The V call is TRBV5-1, the J call TRBJ2-1, with 16 bases fitting TRBD2. The CDR3 spans 18 residues. V lost 3 bases and J lost 2; bases outside the gene matches: 5. Germline V lookup: CDR1 SGHRS, CDR2 YFSETQ. The CDR3 spells CASSWGLAGGSTYNEQFF. The DNA of the CDR3 is TGCGCCAGCAGCTGGGGACTAGCGGGAGGGTCGACCTACAATGAGCAGTTCTTC.

This clonotype has a handful of counts. V and J are TRBV12-3 or TRBV12-4 and TRBJ2-5; D not certain. V lost 3 bases to trimming and J lost 2 bases, with 13 bases between them. The CDR3 has 15 residues. The CDR3 region is CASSFIAQIQETQYF. The CDR3 nucleotides read TGTGCCAGCAGTTTCATCGCGCAGATTCAAGAGACCCAGTACTTC.

Concerning this clonotype itself: With a much larger clone just one base away, this may be a read error. The chain recombines TRBV7-9 with TRBJ1-6, with D unresolved. This CDR3 comprises 15 residues. In germline, CDR1 is SEHNR, CDR2 FQNEAQ (reference sequence). The CDR3, as DNA: TGTGCCGGCAGCCTCACCGACGAGTTACCCTCACCCCTCCACTTT. It is translated as CAGSLTDELPSPLHF. Supplemented by reference TRBV7-9 and TRBJ1-6, the full variable domain reads DTGVSQNPRHKITKRGQNVTFRCDPISEHNRLYWYRQTLGQGPEFLTYFQNEAQLEKSRLLSDRFSAERPKGSFSTLEIQRTEQGDSAMYLCAGSLTDELPSPLHFGNGTRLTVT.

In the case of this clonotype: This may come from a read error, since a much larger clone is one base off. The V gene is TRBV7-3, the J gene TRBJ2-3; D is perhaps TRBD2 (6 bases). Germline CDR1 reads SGHTA; CDR2 reads FQGTGA. The CDR3 extends over 15 amino acids. CDR3 coding DNA: TGTGCCGGCAGCACCACTAGCCTCCTCACAGATACGCAGTATTTT. As protein: CAGSTTSLLTDTQYF.

As to this clonotype: With a much larger clone just one base away, this may be a read error. V is TRBV25-1 and J is TRBJ2-5; tentatively, D is TRBD2 (6 bases). The CDR3 loop spans 14 amino acids. V dropped 5 bases and J dropped 5 bases, with 15 bases sitting between them. CDR1 is MGHDK and CDR2 is SYGVNS in the germline V gene. The CDR3 coding sequence is TGTGCCAGCAGTCAATCCGGGAGCGGGGAGACCCAGTACTTC. This codes for CASSQSGSGETQYF.

With regard to this clonotype: Possible read error: a much larger clone is one base away. A read error is likely, as this CDR3 ends without the conserved phenylalanine or tryptophan. The chain is built from TRBV24-1 and TRBJ2-1; a possible D gene is TRBD1 (6 bases). V gave up 4 bases and J gave up 0 bases, with 12 bases separating them. Germline V gene sequence: CDR1 KGHDR, CDR2 SFDVKD. The CDR3 length is 16 residues. The CDR3 spells CATSDKRGNSYNEQFY. CDR3 in DNA: TGTGCCACCAGTGACAAAAGGGGGAACTCCTACAATGAGCAGTTCTAC.

This clonotype has just a few counts. The V and J genes are TRBV12-3 or TRBV12-4 and TRBJ2-5, with D possibly being TRBD1 (6 bases). The CDR3 covers 14 residues. Trimming pared 7 bases from V and 3 bases from J, leaving 15 bases between. The CDR3 DNA is TGTGCCAGCAAAAATCGGGCAGGGGAAGAGACCCAGTACTTC. This sequence encodes CASKNRAGEETQYF.